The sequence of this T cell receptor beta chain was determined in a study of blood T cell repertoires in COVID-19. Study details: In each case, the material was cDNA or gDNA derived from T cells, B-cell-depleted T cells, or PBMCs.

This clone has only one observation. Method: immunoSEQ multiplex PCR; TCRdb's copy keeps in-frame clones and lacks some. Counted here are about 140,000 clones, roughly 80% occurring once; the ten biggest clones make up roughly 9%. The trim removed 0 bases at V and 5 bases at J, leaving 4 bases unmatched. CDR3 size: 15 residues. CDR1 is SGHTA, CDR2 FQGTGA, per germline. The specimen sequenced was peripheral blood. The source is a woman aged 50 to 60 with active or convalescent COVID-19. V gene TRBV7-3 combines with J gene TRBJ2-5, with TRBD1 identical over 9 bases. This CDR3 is CASSLTRTGVETQYF. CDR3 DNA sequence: TGTGCCAGCAGCTTAACCCGGACAGGGGTCGAGACCCAGTACTTC.